The 3 T cell receptor beta chains in this list originate from one sample, sequenced in a study of identical twins. Each CDR3 protein gets one entry after TCRdb re-called the 5' RACE reads with MiXCR. Of about 200,000 distinct CDR3 sequences in the sample, more than 15% were seen once. The same sample was also used in a study of T cells expressing NK-cell markers.

Sequenced input: CD8+ T cells sorted from blood. The receptors originated from a young woman in good health.

This clonotype was recorded at least ten times. The V and J genes are TRBV4-2 and TRBJ2-5; D possibly corresponds to TRBD2 (6 bases). Germline V lookup: CDR1 LGHNA, CDR2 YNFKEQ. V gave up 0 bases and J gave up 2 bases, with 19 bases separating them. The length of the CDR3 is 18 residues. Written as DNA, the CDR3 is TGTGCCAGCAGCCAAGATCGCGCGGGGCTACTAATACAAGAGACCCAGTACTTC. It yields the protein CASSQDRAGLLIQETQYF.

This chain links TRBV6-1 with TRBJ2-2; D might be TRBD1 or TRBD2, each matching 6 bases. This CDR3 spans 17 amino acids. V shed 7 bases and J shed 2 bases, with 20 bases lying between them. Germline CDR1 is MNHNS and CDR2 is SASEGT. The DNA for the CDR3 is TGTGCCAGCAATCGTCTCCGCGGGACACAAAACACCGGGGAGCTGTTTTTT. This sequence encodes CASNRLRGTQNTGELFF.

This clonotype was observed many times. V usage is TRBV10-2 and J usage is TRBJ2-3; a weak D match, TRBD1 (5 bases). CDR1 is WSHSY, CDR2 SAAADI, per germline. The CDR3 is 15 amino acids. V lost 3 bases and J 3 bases, leaving 13 bases between the germline ends. The CDR3 coding sequence is TGCGCCAGCAGTGATCGGCAGGGTGGAACAGATACGCAGTATTTT. This codes for CASSDRQGGTDTQYF.